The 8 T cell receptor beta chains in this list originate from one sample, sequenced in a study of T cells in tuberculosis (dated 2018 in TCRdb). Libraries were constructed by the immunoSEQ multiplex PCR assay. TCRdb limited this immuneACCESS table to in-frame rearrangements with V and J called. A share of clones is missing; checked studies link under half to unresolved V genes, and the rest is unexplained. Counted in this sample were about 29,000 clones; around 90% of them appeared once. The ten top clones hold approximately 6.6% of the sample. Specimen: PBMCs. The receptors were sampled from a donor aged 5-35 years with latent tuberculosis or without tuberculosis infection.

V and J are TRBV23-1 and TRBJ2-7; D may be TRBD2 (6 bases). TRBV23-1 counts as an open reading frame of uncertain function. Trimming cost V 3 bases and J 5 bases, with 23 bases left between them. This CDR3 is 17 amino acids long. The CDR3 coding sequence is TGCGCCAGCAGTCAGTCACCCTCGGGACGGGACTCTCACGAGCAGTACTTC. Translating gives CASSQSPSGRDSHEQYF.

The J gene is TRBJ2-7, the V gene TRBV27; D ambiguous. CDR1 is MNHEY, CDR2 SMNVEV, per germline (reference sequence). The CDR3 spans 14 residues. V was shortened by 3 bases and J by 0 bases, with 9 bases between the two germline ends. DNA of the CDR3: TGTGCCAGCAGTTTCTCATTCGGCTCCTACGAGCAGTACTTC. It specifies CASSFSFGSYEQYF.

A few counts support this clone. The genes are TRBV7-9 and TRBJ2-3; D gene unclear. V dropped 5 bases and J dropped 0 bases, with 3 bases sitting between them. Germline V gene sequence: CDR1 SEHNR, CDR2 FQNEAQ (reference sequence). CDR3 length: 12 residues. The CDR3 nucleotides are TGTGCCAGCAGCCTGAGCACAGATACGCAGTATTTT. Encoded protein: CASSLSTDTQYF.

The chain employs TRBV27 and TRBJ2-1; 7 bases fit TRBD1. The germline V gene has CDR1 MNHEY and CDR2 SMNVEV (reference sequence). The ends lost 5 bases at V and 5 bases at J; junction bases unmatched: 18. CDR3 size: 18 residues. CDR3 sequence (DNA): TGTGCCAGCAGTCTAAGGGCACCAACAGGGGTCATCAACAATGAGCAGTTCTTC. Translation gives CASSLRAPTGVINNEQFF.

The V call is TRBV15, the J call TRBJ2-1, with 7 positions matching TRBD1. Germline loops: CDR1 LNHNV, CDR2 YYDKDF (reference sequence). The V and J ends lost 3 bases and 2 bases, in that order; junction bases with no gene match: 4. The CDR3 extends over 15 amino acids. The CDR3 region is CATSRSGGPYNEQFF. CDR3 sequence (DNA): TGTGCCACCAGCAGGTCAGGGGGTCCCTACAATGAGCAGTTCTTC. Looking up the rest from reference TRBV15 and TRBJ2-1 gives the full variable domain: DAMVIQNPRYQVTQFGKPVTLSCSQTLNHNVMYWYQQKSSQAPKLLFHYYDKDFNNEADTPDNFQSRRPNTSFCFLDIRSPGLGDTAMYLCATSRSGGPYNEQFFGPGTRLTVL.

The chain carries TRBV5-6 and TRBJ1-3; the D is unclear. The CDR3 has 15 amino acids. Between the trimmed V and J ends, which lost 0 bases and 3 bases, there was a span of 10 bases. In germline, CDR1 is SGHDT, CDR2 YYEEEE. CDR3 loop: CASSLAPGGGNTIYF. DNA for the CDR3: TGTGCCAGCAGCTTGGCGCCAGGAGGTGGAAACACCATATATTTT.

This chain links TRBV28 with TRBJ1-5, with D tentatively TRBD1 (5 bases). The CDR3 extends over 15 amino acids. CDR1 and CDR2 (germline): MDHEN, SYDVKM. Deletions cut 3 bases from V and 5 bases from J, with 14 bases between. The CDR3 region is CASSFVGGDYQPQHF. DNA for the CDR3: TGTGCCAGCAGTTTTGTGGGGGGGGATTATCAGCCCCAGCATTTT.

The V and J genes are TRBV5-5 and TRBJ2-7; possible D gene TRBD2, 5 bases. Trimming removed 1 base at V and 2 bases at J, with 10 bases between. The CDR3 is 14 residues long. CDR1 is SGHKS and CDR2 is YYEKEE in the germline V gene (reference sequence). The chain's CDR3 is CASSLQPGAYEQYF. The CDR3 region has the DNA TGTGCCAGCAGCTTGCAGCCCGGGGCCTACGAGCAGTACTTC.